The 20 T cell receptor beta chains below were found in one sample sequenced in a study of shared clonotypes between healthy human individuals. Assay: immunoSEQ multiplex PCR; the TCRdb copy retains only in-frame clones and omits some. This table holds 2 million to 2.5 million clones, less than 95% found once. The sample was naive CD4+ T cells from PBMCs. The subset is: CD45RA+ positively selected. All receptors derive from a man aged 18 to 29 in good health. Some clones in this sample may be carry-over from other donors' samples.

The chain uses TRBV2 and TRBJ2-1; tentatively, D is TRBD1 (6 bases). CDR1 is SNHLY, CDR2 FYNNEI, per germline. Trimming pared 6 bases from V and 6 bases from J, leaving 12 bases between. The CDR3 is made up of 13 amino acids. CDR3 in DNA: TGTGCCAGCAGCATTACAGGGAGCAATGAGCAGTTCTTC. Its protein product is CASSITGSNEQFF.

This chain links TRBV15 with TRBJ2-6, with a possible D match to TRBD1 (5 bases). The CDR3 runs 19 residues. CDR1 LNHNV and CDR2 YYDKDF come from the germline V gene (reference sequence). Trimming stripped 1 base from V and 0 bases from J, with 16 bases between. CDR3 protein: CATSRGLVQGFSGANVLTF. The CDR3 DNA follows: TGTGCCACCAGCAGAGGGCTTGTCCAGGGTTTCTCTGGGGCCAACGTCCTGACTTTC.

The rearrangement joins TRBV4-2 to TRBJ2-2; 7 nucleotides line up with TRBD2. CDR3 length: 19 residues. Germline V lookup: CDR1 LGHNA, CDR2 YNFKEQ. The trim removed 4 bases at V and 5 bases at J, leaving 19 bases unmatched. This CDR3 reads CASSPKASGRLVRTGELFF. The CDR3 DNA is TGTGCCAGCAGCCCAAAGGCGTCCGGGAGGTTGGTCAGGACCGGGGAGCTGTTTTTT.

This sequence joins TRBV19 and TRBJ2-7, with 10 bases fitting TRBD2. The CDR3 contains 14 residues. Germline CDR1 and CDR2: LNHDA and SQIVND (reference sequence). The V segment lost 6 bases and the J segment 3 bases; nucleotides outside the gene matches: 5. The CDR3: CASSSGLAVYEQYF. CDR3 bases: TGTGCCAGTAGCTCCGGACTAGCGGTCTACGAGCAGTACTTC.

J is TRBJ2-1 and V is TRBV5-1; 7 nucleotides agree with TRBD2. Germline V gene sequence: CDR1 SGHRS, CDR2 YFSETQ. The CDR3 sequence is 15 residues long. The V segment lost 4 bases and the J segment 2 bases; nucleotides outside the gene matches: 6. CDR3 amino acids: CASSPPRGAYNEQFF. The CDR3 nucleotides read TGCGCCAGCAGCCCGCCACGGGGGGCCTACAATGAGCAGTTCTTC.

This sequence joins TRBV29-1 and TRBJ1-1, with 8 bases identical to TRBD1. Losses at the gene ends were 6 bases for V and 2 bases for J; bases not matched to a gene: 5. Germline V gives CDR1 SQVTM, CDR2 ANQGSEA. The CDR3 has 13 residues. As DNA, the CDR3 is TGCAGCGTCTTGACAGGGGCTAACACTGAAGCTTTCTTT. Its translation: CSVLTGANTEAFF.

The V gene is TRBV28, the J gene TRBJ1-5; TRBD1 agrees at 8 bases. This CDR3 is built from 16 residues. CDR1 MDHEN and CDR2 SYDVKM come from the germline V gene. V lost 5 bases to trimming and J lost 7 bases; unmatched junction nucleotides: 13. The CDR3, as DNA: TGTGCCAGCAGTCCCCGGACAGGGAAGGGAGAGCAGCCCCAGCATTTT. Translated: CASSPRTGKGEQPQHF.

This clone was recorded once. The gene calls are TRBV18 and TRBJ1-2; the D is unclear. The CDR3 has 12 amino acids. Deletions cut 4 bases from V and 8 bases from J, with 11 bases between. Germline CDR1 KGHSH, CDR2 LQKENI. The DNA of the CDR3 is TGTGCCAGCTCACTGGCGGAATCGGGCTACACCTTC. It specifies CASSLAESGYTF.

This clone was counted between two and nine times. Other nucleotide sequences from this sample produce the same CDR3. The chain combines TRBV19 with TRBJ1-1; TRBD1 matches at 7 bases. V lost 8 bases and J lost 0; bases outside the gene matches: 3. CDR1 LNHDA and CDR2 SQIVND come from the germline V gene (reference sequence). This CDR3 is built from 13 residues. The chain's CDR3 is CASSTGMNTEAFF. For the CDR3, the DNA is TGTGCCAGTTCGACAGGGATGAACACTGAAGCTTTCTTT.

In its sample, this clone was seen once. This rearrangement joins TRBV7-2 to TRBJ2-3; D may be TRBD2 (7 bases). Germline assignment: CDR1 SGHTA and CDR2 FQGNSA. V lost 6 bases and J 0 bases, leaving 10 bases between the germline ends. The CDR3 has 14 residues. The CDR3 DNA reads TGTGCCAGCAGGCGGGGGCCTAGCACAGATACGCAGTATTTT. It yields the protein CASRRGPSTDTQYF.

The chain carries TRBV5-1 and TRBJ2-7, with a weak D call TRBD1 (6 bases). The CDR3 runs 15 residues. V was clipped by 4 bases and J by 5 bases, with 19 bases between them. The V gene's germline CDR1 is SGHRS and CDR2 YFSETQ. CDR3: CASSPQGPLSDEQYF. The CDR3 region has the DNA TGCGCCAGCAGCCCCCAGGGGCCCCTTTCCGACGAGCAGTACTTC.

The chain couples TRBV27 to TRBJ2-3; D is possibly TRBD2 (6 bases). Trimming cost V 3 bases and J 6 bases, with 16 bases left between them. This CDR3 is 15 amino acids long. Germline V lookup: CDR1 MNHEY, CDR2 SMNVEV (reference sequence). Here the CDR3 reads CASSLSDGGGDTQYF. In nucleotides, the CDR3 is TGTGCCAGCAGTTTGTCGGACGGCGGAGGGGATACGCAGTATTTT.

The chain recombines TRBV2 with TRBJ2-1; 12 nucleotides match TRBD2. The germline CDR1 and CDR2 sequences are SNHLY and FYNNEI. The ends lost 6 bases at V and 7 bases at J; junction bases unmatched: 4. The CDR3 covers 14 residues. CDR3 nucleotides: TGTGCCAGCAGGTCCGGACTAGCGGGAAATGAGCAGTTCTTC. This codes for CASRSGLAGNEQFF.

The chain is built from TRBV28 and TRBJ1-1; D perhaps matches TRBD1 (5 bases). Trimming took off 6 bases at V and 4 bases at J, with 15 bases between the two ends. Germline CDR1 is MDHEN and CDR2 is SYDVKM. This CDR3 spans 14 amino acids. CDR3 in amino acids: CASSPLPGRTEAFF. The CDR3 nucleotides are TGTGCCAGCAGCCCCCTACCGGGGCGCACTGAAGCTTTCTTT.

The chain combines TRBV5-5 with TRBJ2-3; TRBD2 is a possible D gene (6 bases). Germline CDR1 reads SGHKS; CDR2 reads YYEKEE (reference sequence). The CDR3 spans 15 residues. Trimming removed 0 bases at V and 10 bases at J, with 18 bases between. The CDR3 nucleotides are TGTGCCAGCAGCTTGGATTGGACTACCCCCCGGCCGCAGTATTTT. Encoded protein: CASSLDWTTPRPQYF.

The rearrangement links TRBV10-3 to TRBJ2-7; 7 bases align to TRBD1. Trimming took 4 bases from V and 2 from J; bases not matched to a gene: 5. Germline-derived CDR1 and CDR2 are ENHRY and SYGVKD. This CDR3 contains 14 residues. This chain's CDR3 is CAISGTRGPYEQYF. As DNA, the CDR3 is TGTGCCATCAGTGGGACAAGGGGGCCCTACGAGCAGTACTTC.

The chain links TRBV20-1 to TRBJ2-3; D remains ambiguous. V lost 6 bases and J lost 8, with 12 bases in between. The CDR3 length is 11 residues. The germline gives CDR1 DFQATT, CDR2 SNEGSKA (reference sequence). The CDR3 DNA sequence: TGCAGTGCGGGATACGATTTTACGCAGTATTTT. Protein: CSAGYDFTQYF.

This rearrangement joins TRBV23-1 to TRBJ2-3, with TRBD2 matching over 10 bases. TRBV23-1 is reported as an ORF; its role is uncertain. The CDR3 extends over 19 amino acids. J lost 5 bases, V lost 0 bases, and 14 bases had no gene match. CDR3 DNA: TGCGCCAGCAGTCAATCCCTTCCTAGCGGGAGTAAAGAGGGAGATACGCAGTATTTT. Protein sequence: CASSQSLPSGSKEGDTQYF.

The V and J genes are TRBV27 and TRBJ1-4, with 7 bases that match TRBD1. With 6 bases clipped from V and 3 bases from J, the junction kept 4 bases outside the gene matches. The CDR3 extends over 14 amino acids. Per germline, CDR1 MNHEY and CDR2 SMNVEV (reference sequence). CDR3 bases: TGTGCCAGCAGCCTACAGGGGCCTAATGAAAAACTGTTTTTT. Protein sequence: CASSLQGPNEKLFF. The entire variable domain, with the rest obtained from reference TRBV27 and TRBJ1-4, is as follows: EAQVTQNPRYLITVTGKKLTVTCSQNMNHEYMSWYRQDPGLGLRQIYYSMNVEVTDKGDVPEGYKVSRKEKRNFPLILESPSPNQTSLYFCASSLQGPNEKLFFGSGTQLSVL.

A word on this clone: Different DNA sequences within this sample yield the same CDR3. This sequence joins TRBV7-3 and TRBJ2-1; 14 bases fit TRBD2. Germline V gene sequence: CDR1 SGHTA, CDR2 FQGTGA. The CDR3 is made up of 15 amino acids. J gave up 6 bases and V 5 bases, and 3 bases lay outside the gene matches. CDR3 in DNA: TGTGCCAGCAGCCCGGGACTAGCGGGAGTCAATGAGCAGTTCTTC. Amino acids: CASSPGLAGVNEQFF.